The next 12 T cell receptor beta chains were all read from a single sample in a study of spatial heterogeneity in lung cancer. The time point here: sample taken at primary tumor resection. Tumor, nontumor lung or frozen PBMC supplied whole RNA, sequenced without sorting. TCRdb processed the 5' RACE reads anew with MiXCR; each CDR3 protein has one entry. The sample lists approximately 82,000 distinct CDR3 sequences, around 12% seen once, with around 4.3% in the top ten. The specimen was PBMCs, collected at surgery. These receptors all stem from a male donor with early-stage non-small cell lung cancer.

This clonotype was found many times. This chain links TRBV12-3 or TRBV12-4 with TRBJ1-5; D remains unclear. V gave up 2 bases and J gave up 0 bases, with 2 bases separating them. CDR3 length equals 13 residues. The chain's CDR3 is CASSLNSNQPQHF. The CDR3 DNA follows: TGTGCCAGCAGTTTAAATAGCAATCAGCCCCAGCATTTT.

This clonotype was counted between two and nine times. The rearrangement uses TRBV3-1 and TRBJ1-5; D is unresolved. This CDR3 comprises 13 residues. The germline CDR1 and CDR2 sequences are LGHDT and YNNKEL (reference sequence). Trimming stripped 0 bases from V and 5 bases from J, with 5 bases between. CDR3 in amino acids: CASSQERDQPQHF. The CDR3 DNA reads TGTGCCAGCAGCCAAGAGCGGGATCAGCCCCAGCATTTT. Supplemented by reference TRBV3-1 and TRBJ1-5, the full variable domain reads DTAVSQTPKYLVTQMGNDKSIKCEQNLGHDTMYWYKQDSKKFLKIMFSYNNKELIINETVPNRFSPKSPDKAHLNLHINSLELGDSAVYFCASSQERDQPQHFGDGTRLSIL.

The rearrangement links TRBV11-2 to TRBJ1-3; no firm D call. This CDR3 is 16 amino acids long. The V end lost 5 bases, the J end lost 0 bases, and 14 bases lay between the germline ends. CDR1 is SGHAT and CDR2 is FQNNGV in the germline V gene. CDR3 DNA sequence: TGTGCCAGCAGCCTTCCTTATCAGGCCTCTGGAAACACCATATATTTT. Its protein is CASSLPYQASGNTIYF.

This clonotype occurred a few times. This sequence joins TRBV3-1 and TRBJ1-3; D possibly corresponds to TRBD1 (5 bases). Germline CDR1 reads LGHDT; CDR2 reads YNNKEL (reference sequence). Between the trimmed V and J ends, which lost 6 bases and 0 bases, there was a span of 15 bases. This CDR3 spans 16 amino acids. As DNA, the CDR3 is TGTGCCAGCAGGGGAGGAGGGGAGAGCTCTGGAAACACCATATATTTT. Encoded protein: CASRGGGESSGNTIYF.

This clonotype was detected a few times. V usage is TRBV29-1 and J usage is TRBJ2-7; 8 bases line up with TRBD2. Germline CDR1 reads SQVTM; CDR2 reads ANQGSEA. The CDR3 is 13 amino acids. The trim removed 5 bases at V and 3 bases at J, leaving 6 bases unmatched. The CDR3 sequence: CSVTSGSVYEQYF. The CDR3 DNA reads as TGCAGCGTTACGAGCGGGAGTGTCTACGAGCAGTACTTC.

V gene TRBV24-1 combines with J gene TRBJ2-7; TRBD1 aligns across 9 bases. With 6 bases clipped from V and 3 bases from J, the junction kept 5 bases outside the gene matches. From germline, CDR1 is KGHDR and CDR2 SFDVKD. CDR3 length: 14 amino acids. Written as DNA, the CDR3 is TGTGCCACCAGTCCCGGACAGGGGAACTACGAGCAGTACTTC. Its translation: CATSPGQGNYEQYF.

J is TRBJ1-1 and V is TRBV19; D perhaps matches TRBD1 (5 bases). This CDR3 has 13 residues. V lost 1 base and J 6 bases, leaving 9 bases between the germline ends. In germline, CDR1 is LNHDA, CDR2 SQIVND (reference sequence). The DNA of the CDR3 is TGTGCCAGTAGTATAGGGGGAGGGGCTGAAGCTTTCTTT. Its protein product is CASSIGGGAEAFF.

The V call is TRBV20-1, the J call TRBJ2-7, with 8 bases matching TRBD2. V gave up 1 base and J gave up 1 base; unmatched junction bases: 3. The germline gives CDR1 DFQATT, CDR2 SNEGSKA (reference sequence). The CDR3 is 14 residues long. DNA for the CDR3: TGCAGTGCTAGAGCCATAGCGGGATCCTACGAGCAGTACTTC. The encoded protein is CSARAIAGSYEQYF.

This rearrangement joins TRBV29-1 to TRBJ2-1; 7 bases line up with TRBD1. This CDR3 has 14 amino acids. The V gene end was trimmed by 6 bases and the J gene end by 0 bases; junction bases not matched to a gene: 5. Per germline, CDR1 SQVTM and CDR2 ANQGSEA. CDR3: CSVGQASSYNEQFF. CDR3 coding DNA: TGCAGCGTCGGACAGGCTAGCTCCTACAATGAGCAGTTCTTC.

There are many counts of this clonotype. This rearrangement joins TRBV13 to TRBJ1-1; D is uncertain. V was clipped by 4 bases and J by 0 bases, with 15 bases between them. Germline loops: CDR1 PRHDT, CDR2 FYEKMQ (reference sequence). The CDR3 loop spans 16 amino acids. The CDR3 is CASSSFLTPVNTEAFF. CDR3 sequence (DNA): TGTGCCAGCAGCTCCTTCTTGACACCCGTGAACACTGAAGCTTTCTTT.

Only a few counts were recorded for this clonotype. Here the CDR3 reads CASSTAGTQNGYTF. DNA of the CDR3: TGTGCCAGCAGCACAGCCGGGACCCAGAATGGCTACACCTTC. The chain carries TRBV7-2 and TRBJ1-2; tentative D call: TRBD1 (5 bases). The CDR3 has 14 residues. CDR1 SGHTA and CDR2 FQGNSA come from the germline V gene. The V end was cut by 5 bases, the J end by 6 bases, with 16 bases between.

In this sample, this clonotype turned up a few times. The chain has TRBV20-1 and TRBJ2-1, with D uncertain. Trimming shortened V by 4 bases and J by 0 bases, and 10 bases separated the two germline ends. The CDR3 extends over 14 amino acids. CDR1 and CDR2 from the germline V gene are DFQATT and SNEGSKA (reference sequence). CDR3 amino acids: CSANRVSSYNEQFF. Here the CDR3 DNA reads TGCAGTGCTAATCGAGTGAGCTCCTACAATGAGCAGTTCTTC.